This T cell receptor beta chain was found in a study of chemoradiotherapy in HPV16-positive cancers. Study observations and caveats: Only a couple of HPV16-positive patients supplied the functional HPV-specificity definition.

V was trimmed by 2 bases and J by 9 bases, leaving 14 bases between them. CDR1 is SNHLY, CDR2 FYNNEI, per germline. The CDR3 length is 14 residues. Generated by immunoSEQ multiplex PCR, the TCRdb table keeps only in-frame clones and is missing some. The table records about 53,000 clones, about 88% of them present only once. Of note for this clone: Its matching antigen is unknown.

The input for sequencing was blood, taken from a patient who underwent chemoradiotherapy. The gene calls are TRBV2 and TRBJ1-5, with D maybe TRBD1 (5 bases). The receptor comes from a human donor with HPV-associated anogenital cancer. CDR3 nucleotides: TGTGCCAGCAGTGAACGGGACGGCGAATCGCCCCAGCATTTT. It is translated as CASSERDGESPQHF.